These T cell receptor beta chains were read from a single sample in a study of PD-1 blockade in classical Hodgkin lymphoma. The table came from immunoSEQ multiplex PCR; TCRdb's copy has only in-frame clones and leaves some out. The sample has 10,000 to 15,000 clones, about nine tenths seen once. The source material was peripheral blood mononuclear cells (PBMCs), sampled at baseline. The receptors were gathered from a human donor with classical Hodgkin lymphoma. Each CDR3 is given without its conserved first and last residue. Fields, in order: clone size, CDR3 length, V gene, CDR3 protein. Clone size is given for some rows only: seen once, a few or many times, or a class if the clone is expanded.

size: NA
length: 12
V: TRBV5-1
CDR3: ASSLDRGNYGYT

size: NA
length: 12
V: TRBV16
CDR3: ASSQSLRYYEQY

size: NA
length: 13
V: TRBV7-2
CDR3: ASSFRTSGYNEQF

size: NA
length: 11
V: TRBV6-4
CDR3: ASSDAETDTQY

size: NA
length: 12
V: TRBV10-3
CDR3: AISGGAATTEAF

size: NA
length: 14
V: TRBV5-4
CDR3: ASSLAPAQGTETQY

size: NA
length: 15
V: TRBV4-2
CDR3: ASSQPGQGAFTGELF

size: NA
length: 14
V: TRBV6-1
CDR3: ASSATGTDDWNEQF

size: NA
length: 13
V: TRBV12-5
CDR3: ASGLDSTRGETQY

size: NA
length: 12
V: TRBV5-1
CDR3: ASSFRASNEKLF

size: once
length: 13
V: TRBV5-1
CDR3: ASSLEVTSGNTIY

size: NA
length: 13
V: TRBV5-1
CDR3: ASSGTGTGGEKLF

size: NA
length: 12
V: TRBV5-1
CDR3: ASSSRTANTEAF

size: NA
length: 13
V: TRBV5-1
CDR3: ASSLGDGANEKLF

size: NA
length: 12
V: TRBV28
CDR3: ASRRQRSSYEQY

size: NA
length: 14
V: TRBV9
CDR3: ASSVDVSPNTGELF

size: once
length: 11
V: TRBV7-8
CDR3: ASSWQGAGEQY

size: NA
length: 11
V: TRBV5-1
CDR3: ASSSGVYNEQF

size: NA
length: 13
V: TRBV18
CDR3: ASSPRQGALETQY

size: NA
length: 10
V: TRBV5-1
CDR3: ASSLLQGEQY

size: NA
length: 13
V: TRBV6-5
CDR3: ASSGGERLTYEQY

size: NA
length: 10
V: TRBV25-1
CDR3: ASSEGRNTQY

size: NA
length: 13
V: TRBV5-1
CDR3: ASSLAGRGNEKLF

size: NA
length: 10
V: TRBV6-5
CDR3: ASHRVRTEAF

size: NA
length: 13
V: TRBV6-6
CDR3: ASSYSSGDYNEQF

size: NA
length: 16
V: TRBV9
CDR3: ASSSPDLAGVTTDTQY

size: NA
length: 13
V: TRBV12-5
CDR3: ASGLWWGVQETQY

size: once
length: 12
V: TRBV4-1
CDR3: ASSEEPFSDTQY

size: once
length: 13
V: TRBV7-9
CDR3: AQPRTAGNTGELF

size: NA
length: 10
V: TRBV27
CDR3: ASSSWDSKRN

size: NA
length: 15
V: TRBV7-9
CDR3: ASSLESSGVRTGELF

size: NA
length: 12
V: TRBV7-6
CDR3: ASTLTQGNTEAF

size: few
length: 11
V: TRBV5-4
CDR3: ASSLRRDYGYT

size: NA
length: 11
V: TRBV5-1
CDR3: ASSLVAAGELF

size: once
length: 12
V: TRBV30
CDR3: AWSGLAGFSQAF

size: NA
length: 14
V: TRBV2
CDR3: ASSERAGGITNEQF

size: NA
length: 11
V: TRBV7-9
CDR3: ASSLGLAETQY

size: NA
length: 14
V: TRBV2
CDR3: ASSESVGGGREKLF

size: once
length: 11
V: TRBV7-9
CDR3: ASSTTEYYGYT